These 3 T cell receptor beta chains were sequenced from one sample in a study of identical twins. Each CDR3 protein is one row after TCRdb ran MiXCR on the 5' RACE reads. The sample lists 310,000 or so distinct CDR3 sequences; about 8% were seen once. The data also belong to a second study, concerning yellow fever vaccine responses in identical twins.

The sequenced sample was memory (CD45RO+) T cells sorted from blood. Every receptor here comes from a young woman in good health.

The chain links TRBV20-1 to TRBJ2-3; no clear D. Germline CDR1 reads DFQATT; CDR2 reads SNEGSKA (reference sequence). The CDR3 runs to 12 residues. V was shortened by 5 bases and J by 6 bases, with 12 bases between the two germline ends. CDR3: CSAETSQDTQYF. In DNA form, the CDR3 reads TGCAGTGCTGAGACTTCTCAGGATACGCAGTATTTT.

This clonotype was picked up many times. The chain links TRBV21-1 to TRBJ2-1; the table's TRBD1 call for D was not verified on the DNA. TRBV21-1 is a pseudogene segment. The CDR3 is made up of 17 amino acids. The CDR3 sequence is CASSNGIRQGAYNEQFF. CDR3 nucleotide sequence: TGTGCCAGCAGCAACGGGATACGACAGGGGGCCTACAATGAGCAGTTCTTC.

J is TRBJ1-1 and V is TRBV6-4, with D uncertain. Looked up from germline, CDR1 is MRHNA and CDR2 is SNTAGT. Trimming removed 5 bases from V and 1 base from J, with 8 bases in between. The CDR3 is 13 residues long. CDR3 region: CASSMVSNTEAFF. In DNA form, the CDR3 reads TGTGCCAGCAGTATGGTTTCGAACACTGAAGCTTTCTTT.